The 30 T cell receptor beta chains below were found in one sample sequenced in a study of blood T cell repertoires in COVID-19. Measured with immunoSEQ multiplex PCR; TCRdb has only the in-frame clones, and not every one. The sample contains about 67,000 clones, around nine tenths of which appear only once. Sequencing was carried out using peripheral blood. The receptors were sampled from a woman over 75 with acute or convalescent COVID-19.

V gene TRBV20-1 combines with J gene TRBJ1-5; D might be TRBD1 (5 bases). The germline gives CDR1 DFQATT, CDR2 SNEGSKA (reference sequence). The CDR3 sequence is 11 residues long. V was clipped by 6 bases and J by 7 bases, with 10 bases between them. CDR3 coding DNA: TGCAGTGCCAGGGCAGGGCAGCCCCAGCATTTT. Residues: CSARAGQPQHF.

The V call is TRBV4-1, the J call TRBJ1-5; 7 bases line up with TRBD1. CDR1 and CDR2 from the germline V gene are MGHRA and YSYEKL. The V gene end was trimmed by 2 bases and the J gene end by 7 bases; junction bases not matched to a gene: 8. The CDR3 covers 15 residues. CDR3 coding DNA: TGCGCCAGCAGCCAACCTGACAGGGACAACCAGCCCCAGCATTTT. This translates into CASSQPDRDNQPQHF.

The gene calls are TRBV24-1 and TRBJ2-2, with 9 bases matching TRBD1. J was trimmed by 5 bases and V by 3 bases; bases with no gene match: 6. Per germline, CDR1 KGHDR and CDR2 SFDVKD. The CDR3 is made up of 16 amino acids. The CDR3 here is CATSDTTGGRTGELFF. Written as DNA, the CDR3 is TGTGCCACCAGTGATACGACAGGGGGTCGGACCGGGGAGCTGTTTTTT.

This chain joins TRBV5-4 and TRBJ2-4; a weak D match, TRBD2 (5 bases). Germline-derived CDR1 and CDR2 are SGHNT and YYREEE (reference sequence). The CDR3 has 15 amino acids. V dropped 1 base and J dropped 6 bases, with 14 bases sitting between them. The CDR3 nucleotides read TGTGCCAGCAGCTTGTTACTGGGAGCTTTAAACATTCAGTACTTC. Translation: CASSLLLGALNIQYF.

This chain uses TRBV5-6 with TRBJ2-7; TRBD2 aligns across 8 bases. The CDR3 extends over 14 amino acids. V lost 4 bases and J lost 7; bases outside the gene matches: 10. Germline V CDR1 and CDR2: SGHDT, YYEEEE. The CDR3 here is CASSPRLAPGEQYF. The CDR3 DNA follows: TGTGCCAGCAGCCCGCGACTAGCGCCTGGAGAGCAGTACTTC.

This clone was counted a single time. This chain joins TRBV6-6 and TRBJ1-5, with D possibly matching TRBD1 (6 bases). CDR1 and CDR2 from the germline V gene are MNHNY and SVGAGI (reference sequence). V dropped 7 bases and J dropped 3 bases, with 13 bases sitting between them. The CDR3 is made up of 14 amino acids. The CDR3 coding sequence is TGTGCCAGCACCGATGGACAGATCAATCAGCCCCAGCATTTT. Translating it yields CASTDGQINQPQHF.

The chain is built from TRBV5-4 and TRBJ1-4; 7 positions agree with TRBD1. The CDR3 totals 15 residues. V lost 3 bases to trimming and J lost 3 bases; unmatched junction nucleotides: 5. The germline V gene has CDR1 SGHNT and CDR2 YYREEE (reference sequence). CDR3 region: CASSSTGAANEKLFF. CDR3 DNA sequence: TGTGCCAGCAGCTCAACAGGGGCGGCTAATGAAAAACTGTTTTTT.

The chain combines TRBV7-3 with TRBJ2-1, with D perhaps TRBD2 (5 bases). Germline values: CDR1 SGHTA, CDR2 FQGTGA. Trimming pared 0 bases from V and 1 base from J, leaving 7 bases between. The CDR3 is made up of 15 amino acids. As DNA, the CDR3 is TGTGCCAGCAGCTTAACAGCGGAGTCCTACAATGAGCAGTTCTTC. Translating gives CASSLTAESYNEQFF.

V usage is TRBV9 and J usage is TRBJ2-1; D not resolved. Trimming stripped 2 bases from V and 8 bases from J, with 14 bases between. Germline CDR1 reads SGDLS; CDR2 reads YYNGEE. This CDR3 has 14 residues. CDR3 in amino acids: CASSVSGLHDEQFF. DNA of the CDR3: TGTGCCAGCAGCGTGTCAGGCCTACACGATGAGCAGTTCTTC.

CDR3 coding DNA: TGTGCCACCAGTGAAGGAGGCGCGAACTATGGCTACACCTTC. This sequence encodes CATSEGGANYGYTF. The chain is built from TRBV24-1 and TRBJ1-2; D is ambiguous. The CDR3 has 14 residues. CDR1 and CDR2 (germline): KGHDR, SFDVKD. V was cut by 4 bases and J by 2 bases, with 10 bases left in between.

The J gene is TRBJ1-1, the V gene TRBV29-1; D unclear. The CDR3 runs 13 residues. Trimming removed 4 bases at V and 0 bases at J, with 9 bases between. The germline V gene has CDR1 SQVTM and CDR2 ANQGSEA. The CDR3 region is CSVAPDLNTEAFF. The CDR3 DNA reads TGCAGCGTTGCTCCGGACTTGAACACTGAAGCTTTCTTT.

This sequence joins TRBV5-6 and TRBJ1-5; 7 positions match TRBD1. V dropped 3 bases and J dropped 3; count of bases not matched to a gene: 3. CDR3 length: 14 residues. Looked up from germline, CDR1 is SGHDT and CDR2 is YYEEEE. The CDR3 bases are TGTGCCAGCAGCTCGGGACAGATCAATCAGCCCCAGCATTTT. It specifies CASSSGQINQPQHF.

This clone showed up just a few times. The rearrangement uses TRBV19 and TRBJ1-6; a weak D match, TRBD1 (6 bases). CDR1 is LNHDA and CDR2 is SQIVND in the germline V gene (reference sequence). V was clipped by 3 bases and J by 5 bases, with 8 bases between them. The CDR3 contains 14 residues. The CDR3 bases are TGTGCCAGTAGTATCAACAGGGATAATTCACCCCTCCACTTT. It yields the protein CASSINRDNSPLHF.

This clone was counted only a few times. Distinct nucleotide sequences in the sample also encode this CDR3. CDR3 sequence: CASSSGQNQYSPLHF. The CDR3, as DNA: TGCGCCAGCAGCTCAGGTCAGAATCAGTATTCACCCCTCCACTTT. This chain uses TRBV5-1 with TRBJ1-6; no clear D. The V and J ends lost 3 bases and 8 bases respectively, with 15 bases between them. The CDR3 runs to 15 residues. The V gene's germline CDR1 is SGHRS and CDR2 YFSETQ.

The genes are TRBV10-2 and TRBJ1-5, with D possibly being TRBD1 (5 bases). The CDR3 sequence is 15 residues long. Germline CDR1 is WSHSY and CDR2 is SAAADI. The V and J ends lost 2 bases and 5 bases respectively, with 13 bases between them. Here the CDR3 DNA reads TGCGCCAGCAGTGAGCCTAGACAGAATCATCAGCCCCAGCATTTT. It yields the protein CASSEPRQNHQPQHF.

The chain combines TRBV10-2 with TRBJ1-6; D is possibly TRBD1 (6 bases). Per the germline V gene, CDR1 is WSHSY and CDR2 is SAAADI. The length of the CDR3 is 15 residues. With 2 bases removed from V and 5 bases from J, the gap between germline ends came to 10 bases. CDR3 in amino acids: CASSEPGHNNSPLHF. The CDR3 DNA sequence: TGCGCCAGCAGTGAGCCGGGACACAATAATTCACCCCTCCACTTT.

Here the CDR3 DNA reads TGTGCCAGCACCGGAAGCGGGGGATTCTATGGCTACACCTTC. Translated: CASTGSGGFYGYTF. The chain recombines TRBV2 with TRBJ1-2, with D tentatively TRBD1 (5 bases). Germline V lookup: CDR1 SNHLY, CDR2 FYNNEI. The CDR3 is made up of 14 amino acids. The V and J ends lost 7 bases and 4 bases respectively, with 16 bases between them.

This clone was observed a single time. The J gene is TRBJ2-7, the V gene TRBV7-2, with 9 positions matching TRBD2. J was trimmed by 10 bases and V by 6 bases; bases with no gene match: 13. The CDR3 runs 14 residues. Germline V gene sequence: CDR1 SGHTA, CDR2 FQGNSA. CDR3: CASRHTSGPPRQYF. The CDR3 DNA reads TGTGCCAGCAGACACACTAGCGGGCCGCCTCGACAGTACTTC.

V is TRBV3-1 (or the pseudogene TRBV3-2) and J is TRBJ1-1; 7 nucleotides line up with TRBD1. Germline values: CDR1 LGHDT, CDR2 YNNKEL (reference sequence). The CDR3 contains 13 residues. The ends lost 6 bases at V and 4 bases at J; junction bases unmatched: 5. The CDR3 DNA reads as TGTGCCAGCAGTCCGACAGGGTTCACTGAAGCTTTCTTT. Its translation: CASSPTGFTEAFF.

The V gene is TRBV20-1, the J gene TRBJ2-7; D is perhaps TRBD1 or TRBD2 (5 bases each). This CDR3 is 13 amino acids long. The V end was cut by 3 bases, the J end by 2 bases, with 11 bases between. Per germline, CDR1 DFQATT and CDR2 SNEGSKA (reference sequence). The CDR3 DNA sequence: TGCAGTGCTAGTGAGGGGCCAACCTACGAGCAGTACTTC. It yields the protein CSASEGPTYEQYF.

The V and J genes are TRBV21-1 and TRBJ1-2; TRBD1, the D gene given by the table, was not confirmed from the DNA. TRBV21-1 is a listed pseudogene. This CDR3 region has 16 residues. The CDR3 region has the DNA TGTGCCAGCAGCAAAAGGCACCAGGGGTGTTGTTATGGCTACACCTTC. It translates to CASSKRHQGCCYGYTF.

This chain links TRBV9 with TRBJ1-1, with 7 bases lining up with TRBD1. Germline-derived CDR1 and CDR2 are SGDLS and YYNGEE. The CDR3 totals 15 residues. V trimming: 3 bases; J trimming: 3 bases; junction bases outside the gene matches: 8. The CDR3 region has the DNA TGTGCCAGCAGCGCCCAAGGGGGCGCTTACACTGAAGCTTTCTTT. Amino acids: CASSAQGGAYTEAFF.

CDR3 in DNA: TGTGCCAGCAGCTCAGGAGGCTCTGGAAACACCATATATTTT. Translation gives CASSSGGSGNTIYF. V is TRBV11-1 and J is TRBJ1-3; D unresolved. From germline, CDR1 is SGHAT and CDR2 FQDESV (reference sequence). The CDR3 runs to 14 residues. V was clipped by 4 bases and J by 0 bases, with 7 bases between them.

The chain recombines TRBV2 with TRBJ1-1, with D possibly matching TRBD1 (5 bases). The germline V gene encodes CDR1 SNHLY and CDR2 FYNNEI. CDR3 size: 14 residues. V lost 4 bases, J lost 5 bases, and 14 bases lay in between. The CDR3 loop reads CASSVVTGGTEAFF. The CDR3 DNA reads TGTGCCAGCAGTGTGGTCACGGGGGGGACTGAAGCTTTCTTT.

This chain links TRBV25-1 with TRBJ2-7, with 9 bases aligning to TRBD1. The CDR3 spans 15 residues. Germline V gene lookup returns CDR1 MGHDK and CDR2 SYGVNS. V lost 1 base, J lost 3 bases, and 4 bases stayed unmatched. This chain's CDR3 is CASSEWGQGVYEQYF. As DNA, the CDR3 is TGTGCCAGCAGTGAATGGGGACAGGGTGTCTACGAGCAGTACTTC.

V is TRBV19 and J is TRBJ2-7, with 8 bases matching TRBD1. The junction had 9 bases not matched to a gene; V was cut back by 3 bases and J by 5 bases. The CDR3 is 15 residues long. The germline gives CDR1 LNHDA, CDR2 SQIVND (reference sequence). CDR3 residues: CASSIGSGTGHEQYF. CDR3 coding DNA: TGTGCCAGTAGTATCGGCTCCGGGACAGGTCACGAGCAGTACTTC.

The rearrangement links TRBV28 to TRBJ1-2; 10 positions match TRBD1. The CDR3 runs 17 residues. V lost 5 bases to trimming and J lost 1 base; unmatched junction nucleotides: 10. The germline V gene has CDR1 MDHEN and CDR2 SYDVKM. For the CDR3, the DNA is TGTGCCAGCAGTGGCGGGACAGGGGTGCCCTATAACTATGGCTACACCTTC. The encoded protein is CASSGGTGVPYNYGYTF.

CDR3 region: CASSGESGLAGGPSYNEQFF. CDR3 DNA sequence: TGTGCCAGCAGCGGCGAGTCTGGGCTAGCGGGAGGGCCCTCCTACAATGAGCAGTTCTTC. The rearrangement links TRBV9 to TRBJ2-1; TRBD2 matches 12 bases. CDR3 size: 20 residues. From germline, CDR1 is SGDLS and CDR2 YYNGEE. The junction had 13 bases not matched to a gene; V was cut back by 3 bases and J by 0 bases.

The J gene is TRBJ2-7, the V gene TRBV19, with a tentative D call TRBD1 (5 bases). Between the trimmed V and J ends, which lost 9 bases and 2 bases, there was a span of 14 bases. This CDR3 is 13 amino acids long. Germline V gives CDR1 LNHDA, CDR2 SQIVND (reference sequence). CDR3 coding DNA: TGTGCCAGCGGCAATTGGGGCACCTACGAGCAGTACTTC. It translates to CASGNWGTYEQYF.

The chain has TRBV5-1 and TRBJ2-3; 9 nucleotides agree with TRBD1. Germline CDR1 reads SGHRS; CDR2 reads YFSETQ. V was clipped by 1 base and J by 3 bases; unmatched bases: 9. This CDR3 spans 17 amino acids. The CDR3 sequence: CASSLTGGGLGTDTQYF. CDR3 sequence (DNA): TGCGCCAGCAGCTTGACAGGGGGCGGACTAGGTACAGATACGCAGTATTTT.